The 29 T cell receptor beta chains presented below share a single source sample, sequenced in a study of a mutant IDH1 vaccine in newly diagnosed glioma. Time point of the sample: week 35, safety follow-up. Every vaccination contained 300 ug of the mutant IDH1 20-mer peptide and was paired with topical imiquimod. No antigens are known for them. Sequenced by immunoSEQ multiplex PCR; TCRdb stores in-frame clones only, minus some. The table shows about 68,000 clones, with approximately 81% occurring only once. Sequencing was performed on PBMCs, taken from a glioma patient whose treatment included an IDH1 peptide vaccine. These receptors originate from a man aged 18 to 35 with glioma.

The genes are TRBV7-9 and TRBJ1-2, with a tentative D call TRBD1 (5 bases). The germline gives CDR1 SEHNR, CDR2 FQNEAQ (reference sequence). Trimming cost V 2 bases and J 2 bases, with 12 bases left between them. The CDR3 is made up of 15 amino acids. CDR3 sequence reads: CASSLWEGRNYGYTF. CDR3 bases: TGTGCCAGCAGCTTATGGGAGGGGAGAAACTATGGCTACACCTTC. Full variable domain (missing parts from reference TRBV7-9 and TRBJ1-2): DTGVSQNPRHKITKRGQNVTFRCDPISEHNRLYWYRQTLGQGPEFLTYFQNEAQLEKSRLLSDRFSAERPKGSFSTLEIQRTEQGDSAMYLCASSLWEGRNYGYTFGSGTRLTVV.

There are a few counts of this clone. The J gene is TRBJ2-2, the V gene TRBV4-3, with 9 nucleotides matching TRBD1. Germline V CDR1 and CDR2: LGHNA, YSLEER. The CDR3 runs to 17 residues. The V gene end was trimmed by 1 base and the J gene end by 7 bases; junction bases not matched to a gene: 10. The CDR3 nucleotides are TGCGCCAGCAGCCAAGGGACAGGGGTCGGGCTGGGCGGGGAGCTGTTTTTT. It is translated as CASSQGTGVGLGGELFF.

The chain joins TRBV2 to TRBJ2-7, with 9 positions matching TRBD1. Looked up from germline, CDR1 is SNHLY and CDR2 is FYNNEI. The CDR3 loop spans 15 amino acids. V lost 8 bases to trimming and J lost 5 bases; unmatched junction nucleotides: 13. The CDR3 DNA is TGTGCCAGCGTCAAAGGCGGGACAGGGATCGACGAGCAGTACTTC. It encodes CASVKGGTGIDEQYF. Together with reference TRBV2 and TRBJ2-7, the CDR3 gives the full variable domain: EPEVTQTPSHQVTQMGQEVILRCVPISNHLYFYWYRQILGQKVEFLVSFYNNEISEKSEIFDDQFSVERPDGSNFTLKIRSTKLEDSAMYFCASVKGGTGIDEQYFGPGTRLTVT.

This clone was seen more than once but under ten times. The chain combines TRBV11-3 with TRBJ1-1; D uncertain. CDR1 and CDR2 (germline): SGHNT, YENEEA. The V gene lost 5 bases and the J gene lost 11 bases, with 18 bases spanning the gap. This CDR3 region has 13 residues. This CDR3 is CASSPESDRGAFF. As DNA, the CDR3 is TGTGCCAGCAGCCCCGAGTCCGACCGTGGGGCTTTCTTT.

This chain uses TRBV19 with TRBJ2-7, with 7 bases aligning to TRBD2. V trimming: 6 bases; J trimming: 0 bases; junction bases outside the gene matches: 2. The CDR3 is 13 amino acids. Germline-derived CDR1 and CDR2 are LNHDA and SQIVND (reference sequence). The CDR3 region is CASRRESSYEQYF. The DNA for the CDR3 is TGTGCCAGTAGGCGGGAGAGCTCCTACGAGCAGTACTTC.

The rearrangement uses TRBV29-1 and TRBJ2-2; 7 positions match TRBD2. V was clipped by 5 bases and J by 4 bases; unmatched bases: 1. CDR1 and CDR2 (germline): SQVTM, ANQGSEA. This CDR3 region has 12 residues. The CDR3 bases are TGCAGCGTTTGGGGGGGCACCGGGGAGCTGTTTTTT. Translated, it gives CSVWGGTGELFF.

This sequence joins TRBV27 and TRBJ2-2, with 8 bases that match TRBD2. The germline gives CDR1 MNHEY, CDR2 SMNVEV (reference sequence). Trimming removed 5 bases from V and 4 bases from J; junction bases left unmatched: 6. The CDR3 runs 15 residues. CDR3 sequence reads: CASSGSGIGTGELFF. DNA for the CDR3: TGTGCCAGCAGTGGTAGCGGGATAGGCACCGGGGAGCTGTTTTTT.

V gene TRBV2 combines with J gene TRBJ1-2; D remains ambiguous. The CDR3 has 11 residues. Trimming stripped 4 bases from V and 3 bases from J, with 3 bases between. Germline CDR1 is SNHLY and CDR2 is FYNNEI. The CDR3 sequence: CASSVDYGYTF. The CDR3 coding sequence is TGTGCCAGCAGTGTAGACTATGGCTACACCTTC. The full variable domain, with the rest looked up from reference TRBV2 and TRBJ1-2, is EPEVTQTPSHQVTQMGQEVILRCVPISNHLYFYWYRQILGQKVEFLVSFYNNEISEKSEIFDDQFSVERPDGSNFTLKIRSTKLEDSAMYFCASSVDYGYTFGSGTRLTVV.

The chain combines TRBV18 with TRBJ2-2; either TRBD1 or TRBD2 may fit D (5 bases each). V lost 6 bases and J lost 1, with 18 bases in between. CDR1 and CDR2 from the germline V gene are KGHSH and LQKENI. The CDR3 runs 17 residues. The CDR3 loop reads CASSLRWDPRNTGELFF. The CDR3 coding sequence is TGTGCCAGCTCCCTCCGTTGGGACCCTAGGAACACCGGGGAGCTGTTTTTT.

V usage is TRBV19 and J usage is TRBJ1-2; perhaps TRBD1 as D (6 bases). The length of the CDR3 is 16 residues. Trimming removed 2 bases at V and 6 bases at J, with 19 bases between. Germline V gives CDR1 LNHDA, CDR2 SQIVND (reference sequence). The DNA for the CDR3 is TGTGCCAGTAGTATATCCCCGCTACAGGGTAGGGATGGCTACACCTTC. Its protein product is CASSISPLQGRDGYTF.

The CDR3 DNA reads TGCGCCAGCAGTGGGTCACGGGTTAACTATGGCTACACCTTC. This translates into CASSGSRVNYGYTF. This rearrangement joins TRBV10-2 to TRBJ1-2, with D hard to call. The CDR3 totals 14 residues. The V and J ends lost 4 bases and 1 base respectively, with 10 bases between them. Germline CDR1 WSHSY, CDR2 SAAADI.

The J gene is TRBJ2-7, the V gene TRBV14; 10 nucleotides agree with TRBD1. The CDR3 is 13 amino acids. The junction had 6 bases not matched to a gene; V was cut back by 5 bases and J by 8 bases. Germline-derived CDR1 and CDR2 are SGHDN and FVKESK. The DNA of the CDR3 is TGTGCCAGCAGCGCGGGACAGGGGTCGAAGCAGTACTTC. Its translation: CASSAGQGSKQYF.

The rearrangement joins TRBV28 to TRBJ2-7, with D unresolved. Germline V lookup: CDR1 MDHEN, CDR2 SYDVKM. The CDR3 contains 13 residues. The V gene lost 7 bases and the J gene lost 3 bases, with 13 bases spanning the gap. DNA for the CDR3: TGTGCCAGCACCCCGCGCCTGGGCTACGAGCAGTACTTC. This codes for CASTPRLGYEQYF.

The CDR3 protein is CASTDGVVYGYTF. The CDR3 coding sequence is TGTGCCAGTACGGACGGAGTCGTCTATGGCTACACCTTC. The chain recombines TRBV19 with TRBJ1-2, with unresolved D. The CDR3 runs to 13 residues. Trimming removed 7 bases at V and 4 bases at J, with 13 bases between. Germline V gene data show CDR1 as LNHDA and CDR2 as SQIVND (reference sequence).

This clone has just one count. The chain recombines TRBV4-3 with TRBJ1-3; no clear D gene. This CDR3 spans 14 amino acids. Germline V gene data show CDR1 as LGHNA and CDR2 as YSLEER. V was shortened by 0 bases and J by 8 bases, with 11 bases between the two germline ends. CDR3 in DNA: TGCGCCAGCAGCCAAGAGGCAGGAGGATACACCATATATTTT. It is translated as CASSQEAGGYTIYF.

The rearrangement joins TRBV15 to TRBJ1-2; D remains unclear. The CDR3 runs 15 residues. CDR1 LNHNV and CDR2 YYDKDF come from the germline V gene (reference sequence). V was clipped by 6 bases and J by 0 bases, with 14 bases between them. The CDR3 reads CATSRKGASNYGYTF. CDR3 DNA: TGTGCCACCAGTCGGAAGGGCGCGTCTAACTATGGCTACACCTTC.

The rearrangement joins TRBV5-1 to TRBJ1-2; D is uncertain. Germline V lookup: CDR1 SGHRS, CDR2 YFSETQ. The CDR3 has 13 residues. Trimming took 0 bases from V and 2 from J, leaving 5 bases between them. The CDR3 bases are TGCGCCAGCAGCTTGGATGTCAACTATGGCTACACCTTC. Residues: CASSLDVNYGYTF.

The chain has TRBV15 and TRBJ1-5; D not certain. The germline CDR1 and CDR2 sequences are LNHNV and YYDKDF (reference sequence). The CDR3 totals 12 residues. Deletions cut 0 bases from V and 7 bases from J, with 4 bases between. CDR3 nucleotide sequence: TGTGCCACCAGCAGAGATCCCCAGCCCCAGCATTTT. This translates into CATSRDPQPQHF.

The chain joins TRBV7-8 to TRBJ2-2, with no clear D. The germline V and J ends were trimmed by 0 bases and 4 bases, with 15 bases remaining between them. Per the germline V gene, CDR1 is SGHVS and CDR2 is FQNEAQ. The CDR3 is made up of 17 amino acids. The CDR3 protein is CASSLATARGPTGELFF. The CDR3 bases are TGTGCCAGCAGCTTAGCCACAGCACGAGGTCCCACCGGGGAGCTGTTTTTT.

V gene TRBV5-1 combines with J gene TRBJ1-6; D may be TRBD1 (6 bases). The germline V and J ends were trimmed by 4 bases and 0 bases, with 17 bases remaining between them. This CDR3 spans 18 amino acids. CDR1 is SGHRS, CDR2 YFSETQ, per germline. The CDR3 here is CASSHTGPISSYNSPLHF. The CDR3 DNA is TGCGCCAGCAGCCACACAGGGCCCATCAGCTCCTATAATTCACCCCTCCACTTT.

The genes are TRBV7-2 and TRBJ1-1; D gene uncertain. Between the trimmed V and J ends, which lost 0 bases and 2 bases, there was a span of 7 bases. CDR1 is SGHTA, CDR2 FQGNSA, per germline. This CDR3 is built from 14 residues. The CDR3 reads CASSLATHNTEAFF. DNA of the CDR3: TGTGCCAGCAGCTTAGCGACACACAACACTGAAGCTTTCTTT. Supplemented by reference TRBV7-2 and TRBJ1-1, the full variable domain reads GAGVSQSPSNKVTEKGKDVELRCDPISGHTALYWYRQSLGQGLEFLIYFQGNSAPDKSGLPSDRFSAERTGGSVSTLTIQRTQQEDSAVYLCASSLATHNTEAFFGQGTRLTVV.

This clone was counted between two and nine times. V and J are TRBV7-9 and TRBJ1-1, with D tentatively TRBD1 (6 bases). The CDR3 runs 12 residues. CDR1 is SEHNR, CDR2 FQNEAQ, per germline (reference sequence). V was trimmed by 8 bases and J by 6 bases, leaving 13 bases between them. This CDR3 is CASAEGVAEAFF. CDR3 bases: TGTGCCAGCGCTGAGGGGGTAGCTGAAGCTTTCTTT.

This clone was observed a single time. The chain joins TRBV30 to TRBJ2-4, with no clear D. Trimming stripped 3 bases from V and 0 bases from J, with 12 bases between. This CDR3 spans 15 amino acids. Germline loops: CDR1 GTSNPN, CDR2 SVGIG (reference sequence). CDR3 DNA: TGTGCCTGGAGGGCCCAATTATTAGCCAAAAACATTCAGTACTTC. Residues: CAWRAQLLAKNIQYF.

The rearrangement links TRBV27 to TRBJ2-7, with D uncertain. Germline V CDR1 and CDR2: MNHEY, SMNVEV (reference sequence). The CDR3 covers 13 residues. The V end was cut by 5 bases, the J end by 4 bases, with 12 bases between. The CDR3 nucleotides are TGTGCCAGCAGTCCCCGGGCCTTATACGAGCAGTACTTC. Translating gives CASSPRALYEQYF.

J is TRBJ2-5 and V is TRBV10-1; 10 bases agree with TRBD1. This CDR3 has 17 amino acids. The V gene end was trimmed by 3 bases and the J gene end by 4 bases; junction bases not matched to a gene: 11. From germline, CDR1 is WNHNN and CDR2 SYGVQD (reference sequence). The CDR3 region is CASSDGTGQGCPETQYF. In DNA form, the CDR3 reads TGCGCCAGCAGTGACGGTACGGGACAGGGGTGCCCAGAGACCCAGTACTTC.

V usage is TRBV11-2 and J usage is TRBJ1-2; 7 nucleotides match TRBD1. The germline CDR1 and CDR2 sequences are SGHAT and FQNNGV. This CDR3 has 16 amino acids. Losses at the gene ends were 4 bases for V and 6 bases for J; bases not matched to a gene: 14. The CDR3 nucleotides read TGTGCCAGCAGCTCCTACCTTAGGACAGGCTTCGATGGCTACACCTTC. Protein sequence: CASSSYLRTGFDGYTF.

The chain uses TRBV19 and TRBJ2-2, with D possibly called TRBD1 or TRBD2 (5 bases each). V shed 0 bases and J shed 6 bases, with 32 bases lying between them. Germline values: CDR1 LNHDA, CDR2 SQIVND (reference sequence). This CDR3 has 22 residues. CDR3 nucleotide sequence: TGTGCCAGTAGTATAGATAGAATTTACTGGGAGCGGATGGGGCTTATTGCCGGGGAGCTGTTTTTT. Its protein is CASSIDRIYWERMGLIAGELFF.

The chain recombines TRBV28 with TRBJ2-3; 8 bases fit TRBD1. Per the germline V gene, CDR1 is MDHEN and CDR2 is SYDVKM. With 7 bases clipped from V and 6 bases from J, the junction kept 12 bases outside the gene matches. The CDR3 totals 15 residues. The CDR3 nucleotides are TGTGCCAGCACCATAGGTGGACAGGGTTGGGATACGCAGTATTTT. Translation: CASTIGGQGWDTQYF.

The J gene is TRBJ2-1, the V gene TRBV6-5; TRBD1 is a possible D gene (6 bases). This CDR3 spans 15 amino acids. CDR1 and CDR2 from the germline V gene are MNHEY and SVGAGI. The V end lost 6 bases, the J end lost 0 bases, and 12 bases lay between the germline ends. This chain's CDR3 is CASSYRASSYNEQFF. The DNA of the CDR3 is TGTGCCAGCAGCTACAGGGCCAGCTCCTACAATGAGCAGTTCTTC.